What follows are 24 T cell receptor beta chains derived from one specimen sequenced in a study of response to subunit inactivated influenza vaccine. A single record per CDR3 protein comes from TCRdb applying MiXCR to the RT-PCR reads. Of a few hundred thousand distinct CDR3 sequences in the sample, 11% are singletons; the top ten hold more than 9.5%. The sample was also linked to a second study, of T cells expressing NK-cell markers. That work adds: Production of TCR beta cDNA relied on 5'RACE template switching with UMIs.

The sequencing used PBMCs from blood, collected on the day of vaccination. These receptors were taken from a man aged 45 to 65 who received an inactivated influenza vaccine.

The CDR3 DNA is TGTGCCAGCAGTTCCAACAGGAACACCGGGGAGCTGTTTTTT. Its protein product is CASSSNRNTGELFF. The chain uses TRBV7-2 and TRBJ2-2; no reliable D call. V was pared by 6 bases and J by 1 base, with 9 bases between. The CDR3 runs to 14 residues. Germline V gene lookup returns CDR1 SGHTA and CDR2 FQGNSA.

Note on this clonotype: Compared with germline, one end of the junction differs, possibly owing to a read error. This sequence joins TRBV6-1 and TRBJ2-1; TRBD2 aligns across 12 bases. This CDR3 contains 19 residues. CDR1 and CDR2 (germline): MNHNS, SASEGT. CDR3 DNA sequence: TGTGCCAGCATTGAAAGGGGACTAGCGGGTGAGAGCTCCTACAATGAGCAGTTCTTC. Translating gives CASIERGLAGESSYNEQFF.

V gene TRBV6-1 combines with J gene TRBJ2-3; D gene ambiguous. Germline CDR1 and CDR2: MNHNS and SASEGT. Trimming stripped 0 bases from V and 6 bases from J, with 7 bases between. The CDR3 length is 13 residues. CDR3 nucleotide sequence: TGTGCCAGCAGTGAAGCTTTGGGGGATACGCAGTATTTT. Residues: CASSEALGDTQYF.

The chain's CDR3 is CASTIDRDRGDYTF. The CDR3, as DNA: TGTGCCAGCACCATCGACCGGGACAGGGGAGACTACACCTTC. V gene TRBV6-1 combines with J gene TRBJ1-2, with 10 bases lining up with TRBD1. J was trimmed by 10 bases and V by 7 bases; bases with no gene match: 12. Per the germline V gene, CDR1 is MNHNS and CDR2 is SASEGT. The CDR3 has 14 amino acids.

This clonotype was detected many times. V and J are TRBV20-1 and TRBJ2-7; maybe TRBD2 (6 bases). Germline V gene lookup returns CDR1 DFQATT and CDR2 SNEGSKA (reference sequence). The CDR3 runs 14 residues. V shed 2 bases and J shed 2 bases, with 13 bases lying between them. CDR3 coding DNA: TGCAGTGCTAGATCCGGTAGCGGAGCCTACGAGCAGTACTTC. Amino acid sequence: CSARSGSGAYEQYF.

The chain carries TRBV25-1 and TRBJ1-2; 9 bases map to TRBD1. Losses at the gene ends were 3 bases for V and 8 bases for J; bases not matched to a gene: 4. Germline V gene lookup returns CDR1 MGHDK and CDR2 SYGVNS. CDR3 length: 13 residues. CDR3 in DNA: TGTGCCAGCAGTGACTGGACAGGGGACGGCTACACCTTC. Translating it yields CASSDWTGDGYTF.

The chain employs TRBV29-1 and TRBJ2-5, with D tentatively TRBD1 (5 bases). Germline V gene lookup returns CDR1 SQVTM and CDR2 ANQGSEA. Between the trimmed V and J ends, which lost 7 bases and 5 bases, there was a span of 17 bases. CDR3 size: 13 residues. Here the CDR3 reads CSARAVVQETQYF. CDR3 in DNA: TGCAGCGCCAGGGCAGTAGTGCAGGAGACCCAGTACTTC. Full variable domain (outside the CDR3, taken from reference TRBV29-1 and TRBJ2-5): SAVISQKPSRDICQRGTSLTIQCQVDSQVTMMFWYRQQPGQSLTLIATANQGSEATYESGFVIDKFPISRPNLTFSTLTVSNMSPEDSSIYLCSARAVVQETQYFGPGTRLLVL.

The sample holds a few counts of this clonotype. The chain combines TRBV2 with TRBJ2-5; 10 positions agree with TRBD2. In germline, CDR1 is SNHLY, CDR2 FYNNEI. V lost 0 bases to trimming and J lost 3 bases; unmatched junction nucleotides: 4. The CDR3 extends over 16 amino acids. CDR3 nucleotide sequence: TGTGCCAGCAGTGAAGCGCGACTAGCGGGTGAAGAGACCCAGTACTTC. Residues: CASSEARLAGEETQYF.

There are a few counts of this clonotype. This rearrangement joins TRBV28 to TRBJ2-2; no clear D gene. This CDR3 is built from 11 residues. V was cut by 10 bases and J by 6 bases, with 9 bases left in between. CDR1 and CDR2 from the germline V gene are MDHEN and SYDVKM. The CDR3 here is CAIVGAGELFF. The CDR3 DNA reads TGTGCCATAGTGGGTGCCGGGGAGCTGTTTTTT.

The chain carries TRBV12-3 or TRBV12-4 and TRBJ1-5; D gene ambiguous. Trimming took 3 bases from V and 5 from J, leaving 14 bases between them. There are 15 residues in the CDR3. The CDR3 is CASSLRPRADQPQHF. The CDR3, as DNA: TGTGCCAGCAGTTTGCGTCCCCGGGCCGATCAGCCCCAGCATTTT.

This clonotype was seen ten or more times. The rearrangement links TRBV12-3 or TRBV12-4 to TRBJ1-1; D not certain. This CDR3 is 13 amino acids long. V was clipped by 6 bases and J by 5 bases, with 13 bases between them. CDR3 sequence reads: CASSHGRDTEAFF. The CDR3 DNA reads TGTGCCAGCAGCCACGGGAGGGATACTGAAGCTTTCTTT.

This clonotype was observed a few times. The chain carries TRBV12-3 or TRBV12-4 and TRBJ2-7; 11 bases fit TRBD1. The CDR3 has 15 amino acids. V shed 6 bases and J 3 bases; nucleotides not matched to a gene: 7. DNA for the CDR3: TGTGCCAGCAGCGTTGGGACAGGGGGGCACTACGAGCAGTACTTC. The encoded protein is CASSVGTGGHYEQYF.

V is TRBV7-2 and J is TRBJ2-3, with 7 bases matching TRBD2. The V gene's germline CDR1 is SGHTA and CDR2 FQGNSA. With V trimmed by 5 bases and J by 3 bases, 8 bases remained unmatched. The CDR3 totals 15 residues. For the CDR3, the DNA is TGTGCCAGCAGCGAAGCGGGAACGGGGACAGATACGCAGTATTTT. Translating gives CASSEAGTGTDTQYF.

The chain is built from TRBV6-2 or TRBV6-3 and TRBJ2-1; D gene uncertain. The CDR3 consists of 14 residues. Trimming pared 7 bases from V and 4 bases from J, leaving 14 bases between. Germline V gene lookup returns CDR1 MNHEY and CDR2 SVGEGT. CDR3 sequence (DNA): TGTGCCAGCATGGAGATGTTCAAGTACAATGAGCAGTTCTTC. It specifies CASMEMFKYNEQFF.

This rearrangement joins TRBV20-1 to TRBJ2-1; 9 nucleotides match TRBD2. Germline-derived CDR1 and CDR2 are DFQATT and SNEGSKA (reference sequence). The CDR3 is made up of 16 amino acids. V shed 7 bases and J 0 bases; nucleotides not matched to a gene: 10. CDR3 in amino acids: CSERRLAADSYNEQFF. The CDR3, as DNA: TGCAGTGAAAGGCGACTAGCGGCCGACTCCTACAATGAGCAGTTCTTC.

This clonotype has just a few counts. In DNA, the CDR3 is TGTGCCAGCAGCCAACCCGACAGCAACACAGATACGCAGTATTTT. Its protein product is CASSQPDSNTDTQYF. The rearrangement links TRBV3-1 to TRBJ2-3; maybe TRBD1 (5 bases). This CDR3 contains 15 residues. V shed 2 bases and J shed 2 bases, with 11 bases lying between them. The germline gives CDR1 LGHDT, CDR2 YNNKEL (reference sequence).

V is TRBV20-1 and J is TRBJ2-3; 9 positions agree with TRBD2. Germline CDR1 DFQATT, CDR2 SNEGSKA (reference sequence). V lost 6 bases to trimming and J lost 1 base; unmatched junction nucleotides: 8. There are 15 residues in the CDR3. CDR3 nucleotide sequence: TGCAGTGCGGGTGACTCTAGCGGGGGCACAGATACGCAGTATTTT. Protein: CSAGDSSGGTDTQYF.

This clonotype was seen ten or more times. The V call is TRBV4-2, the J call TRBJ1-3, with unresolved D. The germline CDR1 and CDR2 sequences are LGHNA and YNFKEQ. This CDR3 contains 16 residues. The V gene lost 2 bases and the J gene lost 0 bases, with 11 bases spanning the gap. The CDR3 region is CASSQSLSDSGNTIYF. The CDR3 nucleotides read TGTGCCAGCAGCCAAAGTCTCAGCGACTCTGGAAACACCATATATTTT.

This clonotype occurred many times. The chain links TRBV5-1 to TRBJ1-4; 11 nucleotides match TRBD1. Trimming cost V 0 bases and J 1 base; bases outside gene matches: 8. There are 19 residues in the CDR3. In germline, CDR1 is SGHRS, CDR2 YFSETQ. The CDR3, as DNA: TGCGCCAGCAGCTTGGTCCCTTCCGGGACAGGGGGAACTAATGAAAAACTGTTTTTT. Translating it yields CASSLVPSGTGGTNEKLFF. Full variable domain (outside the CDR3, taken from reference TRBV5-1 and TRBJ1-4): KAGVTQTPRYLIKTRGQQVTLSCSPISGHRSVSWYQQTPGQGLQFLFEYFSETQRNKGNFPGRFSGRQFSNSRSEMNVSTLELGDSALYLCASSLVPSGTGGTNEKLFFGSGTQLSVL.

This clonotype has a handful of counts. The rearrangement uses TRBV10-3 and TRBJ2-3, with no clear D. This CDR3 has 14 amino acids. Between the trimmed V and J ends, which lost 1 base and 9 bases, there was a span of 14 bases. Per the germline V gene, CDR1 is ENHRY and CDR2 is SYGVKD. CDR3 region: CAISELLDPRTQYF. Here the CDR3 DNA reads TGTGCCATCAGTGAGTTACTGGACCCTCGGACGCAGTATTTT.

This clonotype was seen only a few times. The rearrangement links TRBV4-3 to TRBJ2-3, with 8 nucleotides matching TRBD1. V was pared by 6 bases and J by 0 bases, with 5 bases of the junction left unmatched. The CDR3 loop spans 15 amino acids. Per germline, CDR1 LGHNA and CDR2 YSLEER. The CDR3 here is CASSMRDRSTDTQYF. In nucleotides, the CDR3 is TGCGCCAGCAGTATGCGGGACAGGAGCACAGATACGCAGTATTTT.

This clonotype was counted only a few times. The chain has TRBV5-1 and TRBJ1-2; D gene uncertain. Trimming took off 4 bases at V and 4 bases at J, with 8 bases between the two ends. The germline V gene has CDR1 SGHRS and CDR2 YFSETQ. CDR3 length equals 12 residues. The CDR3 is CASSHETYGYTF. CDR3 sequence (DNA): TGCGCCAGCAGCCACGAGACCTATGGCTACACCTTC.

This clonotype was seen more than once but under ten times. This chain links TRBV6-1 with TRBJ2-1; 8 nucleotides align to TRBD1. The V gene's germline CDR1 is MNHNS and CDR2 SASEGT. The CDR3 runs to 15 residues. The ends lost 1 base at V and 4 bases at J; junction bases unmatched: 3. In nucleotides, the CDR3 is TGTGCCAGCAGTGAAGGGACAGGGTCATACAATGAGCAGTTCTTC. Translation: CASSEGTGSYNEQFF.

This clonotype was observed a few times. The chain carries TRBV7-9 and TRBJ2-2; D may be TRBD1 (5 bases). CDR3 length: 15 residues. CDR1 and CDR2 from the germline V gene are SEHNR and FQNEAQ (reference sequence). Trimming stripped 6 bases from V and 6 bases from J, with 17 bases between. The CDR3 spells CASRMTRGRPGELFF. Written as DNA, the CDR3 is TGTGCCAGCAGGATGACAAGGGGTAGACCCGGGGAGCTGTTTTTT.